The entry that follows covers one T cell receptor beta chain sequence. V shed 5 bases, J shed 0 bases, and the junction held 7 bases outside the gene matches. Germline assignment: CDR1 SEHNR and CDR2 FQNEAQ (reference sequence). There are 17 residues in the CDR3. Libraries were prepared by immunoSEQ multiplex PCR; TCRdb keeps only in-frame clonotypes and omits some of them. The data hold about 220,000 clones, with roughly 90% observed a single time. This entry comes from a study of blood T cell repertoires in COVID-19. Whole-study context: Sample material is recorded as cDNA or gDNA derived from T cells, B-cell-depleted T cells, or PBMCs.

The chain has TRBV7-9 and TRBJ2-1; 10 positions agree with TRBD1. Material: PBMCs or T cells enriched from blood (not recorded which). The receptor comes from a woman aged 40 to 50 with acute COVID-19. This chain's CDR3 is CASSTGTGASSYNEQFF. The CDR3 nucleotides read TGTGCCAGCAGCACCGGGACAGGGGCCAGCTCCTACAATGAGCAGTTCTTC.